One sample yielded the 4 T cell receptor beta chains listed below, sequenced in a study of cytomegalovirus exposure and HLA in healthy donors. The PCR was carried out with 60 Vbeta primers and 13 Jbeta primers. Repertoires were generated with immunoSEQ multiplex PCR, while TCRdb's copy carries only in-frame clones and drops some. In the table there are approximately 140,000 clones, about three quarters of which are singletons. The material sequenced was PBMCs. The receptors were sampled from a human donor in good health.

The V and J genes are TRBV5-6 and TRBJ2-3, with D tentatively TRBD2 (6 bases). CDR1 and CDR2 from the germline V gene are SGHDT and YYEEEE. This CDR3 has 17 amino acids. Between the trimmed V and J ends, which lost 0 bases and 6 bases, there was a span of 20 bases. Here the CDR3 reads CASSLVAASVTHDTQYF. The CDR3 DNA reads TGTGCCAGCAGCTTGGTGGCGGCTAGCGTAACCCATGATACGCAGTATTTT.

This chain uses TRBV10-3 with TRBJ1-1, with D possibly matching TRBD1 (6 bases). The CDR3 spans 14 residues. Germline lookup yields CDR1 ENHRY and CDR2 SYGVKD. V lost 6 bases, J lost 1 base, and 12 bases lay in between. CDR3 in amino acids: CAISRGAANTEAFF. The CDR3 nucleotides read TGTGCCATCAGCCGGGGGGCCGCGAACACTGAAGCTTTCTTT.

This sequence joins TRBV6-5 and TRBJ1-1; TRBD1 agrees at 7 bases. The CDR3 is 14 amino acids. Germline CDR1 MNHEY, CDR2 SVGAGI. The V and J ends lost 6 bases and 0 bases, in that order; junction bases with no gene match: 4. The chain's CDR3 is CASRQGGMNTEAFF. The CDR3 DNA is TGTGCCAGCAGGCAGGGGGGTATGAACACTGAAGCTTTCTTT.

The rearrangement joins TRBV5-6 to TRBJ2-1; 10 nucleotides align to TRBD1. The CDR3 is made up of 19 amino acids. V trimming: 6 bases; J trimming: 4 bases; junction bases outside the gene matches: 19. Germline V lookup: CDR1 SGHDT, CDR2 YYEEEE. The DNA for the CDR3 is TGTGCCAGCACCCCTCCCCGGGACAGGGGATTAGCCTGGTACAATGAGCAGTTCTTC. Residues: CASTPPRDRGLAWYNEQFF.